This T cell receptor beta chain was recovered during a study of blood T cells in healthy people across ages. Primers used in a second PCR of about 7 to 11 cycles were a sample-barcoded 5' primer and a J-beta primer mix. TCRdb re-called the 5' RACE reads with MiXCR, one entry per CDR3 protein. The repertoire has some 730,000 distinct CDR3 sequences, 22% of them found once; the top ten carry 20% to 25%. This clonotype was counted a few times. This CDR3 is 15 amino acids long. Trimming stripped 4 bases from V and 0 bases from J, with 10 bases between. The V gene's germline CDR1 is SEHNR and CDR2 FQNEAQ (reference sequence).

The sequenced sample was blood. This chain links TRBV7-9 with TRBJ1-5; D gene uncertain. This clonotype was obtained from a man aged 65 to 85 in good health. CDR3 sequence: CASSSGRDSNQPQHF. Here the CDR3 DNA reads TGTGCCAGCAGCTCGGGCCGGGATAGCAATCAGCCCCAGCATTTT. Based on the CDR3 plus reference TRBV7-9 and TRBJ1-5, the full variable domain is DTGVSQNPRHKITKRGQNVTFRCDPISEHNRLYWYRQTLGQGPEFLTYFQNEAQLEKSRLLSDRFSAERPKGSFSTLEIQRTEQGDSAMYLCASSSGRDSNQPQHFGDGTRLSIL.